This TCR beta chain was documented in a study of blood T cell repertoires in COVID-19 (dated by TCRdb to 2020 to 2022). Study-wide context: Samples from collaborators originated in the United States, Italy and Spain and spanned both the acute and convalescent phases of COVID-19. The material from the prospective study consisted of cDNA or gDNA derived from T cells, B-cell-depleted T cells, or PBMCs. Nearly every sample came with metadata listing a de-identified subject ID, COVID-19 status, age in years and sex. Where available, HLA class I and class II types were obtained from metadata supplied by the sample provider rather than from assay-based typing. The samples were drawn from the first 160 participants of the ongoing ImmuneRACE study and from 1,254 subjects provided by 6 global collaborators. The dataset comprised deeply sampled blood TCRbeta repertoires from subjects exposed to, actively infected with, or recovered from COVID-19. A freely available public database, intended as a resource for researchers studying the immune response to SARS-CoV-2, is where the repertoires were released.

General conclusions and limits of the study: The quantity of clinical and demographic metadata differed by source and by participant and was supplied without curation.

The CDR3 goes from the cysteine to the phenylalanine over 13 residues. The CDR3 DNA has 39 bases and is translated from base 1. CDR1 and CDR2 are read off the germline V gene as SGHRS and YFSETQ. V ends up 5 bases short and J 4 bases short, with an unmatched junction base count of 4. Of note for this clone: The clone's antigen remains unknown. Qualities for individual bases were not recorded, and no much larger clone is one base off.

Collaborating institutions collected whole blood in K2EDTA tubes following their own protocols. For TCRbeta analysis, collaborators shipped samples as frozen whole blood, isolated PBMCs, or DNA extracted from either of those sample types. TCRbeta CDR3 regions were amplified from genomic DNA using the immunoSEQ Assay, a bias-controlled multiplex PCR. The study's processing was this. The number of nucleated cells in each sample was estimated from the amplification of reference gene primers within the assay. To quantify the absolute abundance of each unique TCRbeta CDR3 rearrangement, sequence reads were collapsed and filtered. Productive Simpson clonality was computed per sample as the square root of Simpson's diversity index over productive rearrangements. TCRdb carries this immuneACCESS record with in-frame sequences only. Its versions omit some clonotypes, under half of them owing to an unresolved V gene in the studies checked, with the rest unexplained. V and J calls and clone size are given by that table; D and trimming were obtained from the DNA. Present in this sample are 100,000 or so clones, 80% to 95% of which were seen just once. Around 4% of the sample comes from the top ten.

The rearrangement combines TRBV5-1 with TRBJ2-5; 8 of the junction bases match TRBD1. The source is a woman aged 50 to 65 in a cohort sampled during active COVID-19. What was sequenced was peripheral blood. For the CDR3, the sequence is CASRTGVSETQYF. At the DNA level, the sequence is TGCGCCAGCAGGACAGGGGTTTCAGAGACCCAGTACTTC.